The rows below give T cell receptor beta chains drawn from one sample of a study of CD8 T cells in ankylosing spondylitis. TCRdb reprocessed the 5' RACE reads with MiXCR, giving one entry per CDR3 protein. This table has hundreds of thousands of distinct CDR3 sequences, 18% appearing once. The sequenced sample was blood, either unsorted or a sorted T cell fraction (not recorded which). These receptors were collected from a male donor with ankylosing spondylitis. Each CDR3 is given with its conserved first and last residue. Fields, in order: CDR3 length, J gene, V gene, D gene, clone size, CDR3 protein, CDR3 DNA. The D gene is left open where the match is weak. Rows may omit the clone size; those that give it use once, few, many or a size class.

len: 13; j_gene: TRBJ2-7; v_gene: TRBV11-3; d_gene: -; abundance: few; CDR3aa: CASSLGDPYEQYF; CDR3nt: TGTGCCAGCAGCTTAGGCGATCCCTACGAGCAGTACTTC
len: 14; j_gene: TRBJ2-2; v_gene: TRBV19; d_gene: -; abundance: few; CDR3aa: CASYRGGNTGELFF; CDR3nt: TGTGCCAGTTACCGCGGAGGGAACACCGGGGAGCTGTTTTTT
len: 15; j_gene: TRBJ2-7; v_gene: TRBV27; d_gene: -; abundance: -; CDR3aa: CASSPYGGSSYEQYF; CDR3nt: TGTGCCAGCAGTCCCTACGGGGGCAGCTCCTACGAGCAGTACTTC
len: 13; j_gene: TRBJ2-5; v_gene: TRBV4-2; d_gene: -; abundance: -; CDR3aa: CASSQGVMETQYF; CDR3nt: TGTGCCAGCAGCCAAGGAGTTATGGAGACCCAGTACTTC
len: 14; j_gene: TRBJ1-2; v_gene: TRBV28; d_gene: -; abundance: few; CDR3aa: CASSREPSGYGYTF; CDR3nt: TGTGCCAGCAGCCGGGAACCTTCCGGCTATGGCTACACCTTC
len: 13; j_gene: TRBJ2-1; v_gene: TRBV7-2; d_gene: TRBD1; abundance: few; CDR3aa: CACRDRGLDEQFF; CDR3nt: TGTGCCTGCCGGGACAGGGGTTTAGATGAGCAGTTCTTC
len: 15; j_gene: TRBJ1-5; v_gene: TRBV7-9; d_gene: -; abundance: few; CDR3aa: CASSLAASSNQPQHF; CDR3nt: TGTGCCAGCAGCTTAGCGGCGAGTAGCAATCAGCCCCAGCATTTT
len: 21; j_gene: TRBJ2-6; v_gene: TRBV4-2; d_gene: TRBD2; abundance: -; CDR3aa: CASSQESRLAGPGSGANVLTF; CDR3nt: TGTGCCAGCAGCCAAGAATCCAGACTAGCGGGACCCGGCTCTGGGGCCAACGTCCTGACTTTC
len: 16; j_gene: TRBJ1-2; v_gene: TRBV20-1; d_gene: TRBD1; abundance: -; CDR3aa: CSARTSGQDHNYGYTF; CDR3nt: TGCAGTGCTAGAACCTCCGGACAGGACCATAACTATGGCTACACCTTC
len: 16; j_gene: TRBJ1-5; v_gene: TRBV4-3; d_gene: TRBD1; abundance: few; CDR3aa: CASRVWTGEGYQPQHF; CDR3nt: TGCGCCAGCAGAGTCTGGACAGGCGAAGGCTATCAGCCCCAGCATTTT
len: 14; j_gene: TRBJ2-3; v_gene: TRBV28; d_gene: -; abundance: -; CDR3aa: CASSFPPPRNTQYF; CDR3nt: TGTGCCAGCAGTTTCCCCCCCCCCCGCAATACGCAGTATTTT